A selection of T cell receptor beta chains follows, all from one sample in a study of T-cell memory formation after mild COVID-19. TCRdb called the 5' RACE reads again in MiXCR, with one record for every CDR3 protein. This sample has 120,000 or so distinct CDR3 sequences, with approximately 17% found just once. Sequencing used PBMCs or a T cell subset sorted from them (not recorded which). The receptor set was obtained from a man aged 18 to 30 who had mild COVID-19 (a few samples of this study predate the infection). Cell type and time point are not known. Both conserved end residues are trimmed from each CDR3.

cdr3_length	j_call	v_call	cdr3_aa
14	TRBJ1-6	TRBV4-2	ASSQDQGSYNSPLH
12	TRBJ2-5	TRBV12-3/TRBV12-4	ASSPTWTKETQY
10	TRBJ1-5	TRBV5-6	ASSLLGQPQH
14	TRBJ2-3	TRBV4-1	ASSQDPGTGIDTQY
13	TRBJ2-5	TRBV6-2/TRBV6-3	ASSYSKAAGETQY
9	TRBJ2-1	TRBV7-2	ASSLAGVEF
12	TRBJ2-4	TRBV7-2	ASSWGIAKNIQY
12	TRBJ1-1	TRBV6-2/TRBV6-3	ASSHRTENTEAF
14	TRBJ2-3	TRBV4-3	ASSQLSGGRTDTQY
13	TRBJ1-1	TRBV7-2	ASKFLPTLNTEAF
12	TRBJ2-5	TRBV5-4	ASSLEQRQETQY